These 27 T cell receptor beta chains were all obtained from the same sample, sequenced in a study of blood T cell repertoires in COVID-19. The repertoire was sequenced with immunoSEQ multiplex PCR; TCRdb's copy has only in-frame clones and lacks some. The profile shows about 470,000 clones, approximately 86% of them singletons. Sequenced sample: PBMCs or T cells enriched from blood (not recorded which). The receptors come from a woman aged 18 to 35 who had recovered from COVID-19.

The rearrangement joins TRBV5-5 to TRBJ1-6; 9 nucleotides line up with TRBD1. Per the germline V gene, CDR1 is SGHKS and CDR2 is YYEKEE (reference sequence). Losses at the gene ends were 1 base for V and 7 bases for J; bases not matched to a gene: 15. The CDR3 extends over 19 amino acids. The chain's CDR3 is CASSLSRDRDPIGNSPLHF. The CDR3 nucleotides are TGTGCCAGCAGCTTGTCCCGGGACAGGGATCCGATCGGGAATTCACCCCTCCACTTT. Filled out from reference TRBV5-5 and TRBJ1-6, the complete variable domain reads DAGVTQSPTHLIKTRGQQVTLRCSPISGHKSVSWYQQVLGQGPQFIFQYYEKEERGRGNFPDRFSARQFPNYSSELNVNALLLGDSALYLCASSLSRDRDPIGNSPLHFGNGTRLTVT.

CDR3 DNA sequence: TGTGCCAGCAGCTTAGAAGGCAGGGAAGACTATGGCTACACCTTC. Protein sequence: CASSLEGREDYGYTF. The rearrangement links TRBV7-9 to TRBJ1-2; D might be TRBD1 (5 bases). Germline V lookup: CDR1 SEHNR, CDR2 FQNEAQ (reference sequence). The V end was cut by 1 base, the J end by 3 bases, with 12 bases between. There are 15 residues in the CDR3. Complete variable domain (other parts from reference TRBV7-9 and TRBJ1-2): DTGVSQNPRHKITKRGQNVTFRCDPISEHNRLYWYRQTLGQGPEFLTYFQNEAQLEKSRLLSDRFSAERPKGSFSTLEIQRTEQGDSAMYLCASSLEGREDYGYTFGSGTRLTVV.

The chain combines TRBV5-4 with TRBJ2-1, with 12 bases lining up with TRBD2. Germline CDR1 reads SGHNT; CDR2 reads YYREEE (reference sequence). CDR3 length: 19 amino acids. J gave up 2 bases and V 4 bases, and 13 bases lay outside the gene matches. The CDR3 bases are TGTGCCAGCAGCGCCCCGTCGGCTAGCGGGGGGGTCACCTACAATGAGCAGTTCTTC. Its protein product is CASSAPSASGGVTYNEQFF.

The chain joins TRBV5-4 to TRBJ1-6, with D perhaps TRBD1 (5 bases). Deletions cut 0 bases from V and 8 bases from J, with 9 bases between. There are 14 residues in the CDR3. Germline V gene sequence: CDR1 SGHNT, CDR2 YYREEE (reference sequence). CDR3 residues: CASSLDRNYSPLHF. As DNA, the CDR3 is TGTGCCAGCAGCTTGGACAGGAACTATTCACCCCTCCACTTT.

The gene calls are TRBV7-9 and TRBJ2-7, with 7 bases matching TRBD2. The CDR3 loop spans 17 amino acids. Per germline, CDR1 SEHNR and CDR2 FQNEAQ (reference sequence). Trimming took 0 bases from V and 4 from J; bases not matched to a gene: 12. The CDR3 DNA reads TGTGCCAGCAGCTTAGCGAGGCCCTCGGGAGGAGAATACGAGCAGTACTTC. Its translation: CASSLARPSGGEYEQYF.

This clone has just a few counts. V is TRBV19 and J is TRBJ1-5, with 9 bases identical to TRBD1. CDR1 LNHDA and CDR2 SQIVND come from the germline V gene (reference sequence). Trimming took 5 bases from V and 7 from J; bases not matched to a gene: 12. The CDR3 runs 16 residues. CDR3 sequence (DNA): TGTGCCAGTAGTCAGGCGGGACAGGGCCTAGGACAGCCCCAGCATTTT. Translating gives CASSQAGQGLGQPQHF.

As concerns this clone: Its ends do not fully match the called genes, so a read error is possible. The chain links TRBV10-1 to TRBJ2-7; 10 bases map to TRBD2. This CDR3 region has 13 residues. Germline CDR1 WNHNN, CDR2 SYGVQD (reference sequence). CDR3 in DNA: TGCGCCAGCAGCGCGATTCTAGCGGGGGACGTAAACTTC. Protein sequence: CASSAILAGDVNF.

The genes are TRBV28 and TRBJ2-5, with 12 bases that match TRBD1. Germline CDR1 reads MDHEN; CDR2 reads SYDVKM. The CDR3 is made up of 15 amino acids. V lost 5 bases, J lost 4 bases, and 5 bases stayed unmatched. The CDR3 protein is CASSPGQGAGETQYF. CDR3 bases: TGTGCCAGCAGTCCGGGACAGGGGGCTGGAGAGACCCAGTACTTC. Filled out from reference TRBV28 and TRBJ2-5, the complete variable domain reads DVKVTQSSRYLVKRTGEKVFLECVQDMDHENMFWYRQDPGLGLRLIYFSYDVKMKEKGDIPEGYSVSREKKERFSLILESASTNQTSMYLCASSPGQGAGETQYFGPGTRLLVL.

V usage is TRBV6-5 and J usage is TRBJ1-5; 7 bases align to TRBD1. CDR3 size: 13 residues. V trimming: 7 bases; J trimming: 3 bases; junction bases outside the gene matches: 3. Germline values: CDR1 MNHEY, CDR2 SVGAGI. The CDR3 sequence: CASTGQANQPQHF. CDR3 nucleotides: TGTGCCAGCACCGGACAGGCCAATCAGCCCCAGCATTTT.

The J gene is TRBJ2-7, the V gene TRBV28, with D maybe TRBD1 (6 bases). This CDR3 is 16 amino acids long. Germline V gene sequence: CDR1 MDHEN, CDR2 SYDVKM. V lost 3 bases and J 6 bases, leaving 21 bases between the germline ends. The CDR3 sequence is CASSFSTPDSTSEQYF. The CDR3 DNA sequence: TGTGCCAGCAGTTTTTCCACTCCGGACAGCACGAGCGAGCAGTACTTC.

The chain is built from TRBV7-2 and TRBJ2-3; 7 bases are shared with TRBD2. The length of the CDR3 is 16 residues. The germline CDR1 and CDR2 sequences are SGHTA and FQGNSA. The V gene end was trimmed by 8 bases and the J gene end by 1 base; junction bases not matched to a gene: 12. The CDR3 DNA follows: TGTGCCAGCCGCCATTCAAGCGGGGACGGCACAGATACGCAGTATTTT. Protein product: CASRHSSGDGTDTQYF.

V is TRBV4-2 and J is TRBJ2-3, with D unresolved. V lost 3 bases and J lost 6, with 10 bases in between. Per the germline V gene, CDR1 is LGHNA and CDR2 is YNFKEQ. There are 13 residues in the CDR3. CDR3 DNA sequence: TGTGCCAGCAGCCAGACACGGCACGATACGCAGTATTTT. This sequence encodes CASSQTRHDTQYF.

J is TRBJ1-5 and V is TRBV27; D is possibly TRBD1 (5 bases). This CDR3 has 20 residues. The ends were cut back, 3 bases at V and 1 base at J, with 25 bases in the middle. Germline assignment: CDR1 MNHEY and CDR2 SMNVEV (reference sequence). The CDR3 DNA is TGTGCCAGCAGTTTCTACATTCATGCGGGACTTCCAAGGAGCAATCAGCCCCAGCATTTT. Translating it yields CASSFYIHAGLPRSNQPQHF.

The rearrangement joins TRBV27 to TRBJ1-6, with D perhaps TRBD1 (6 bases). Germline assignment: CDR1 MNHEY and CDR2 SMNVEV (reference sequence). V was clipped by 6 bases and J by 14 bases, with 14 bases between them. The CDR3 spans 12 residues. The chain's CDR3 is CASSIGGAALHF. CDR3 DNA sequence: TGTGCCAGCAGCATAGGGGGTGCAGCCCTCCACTTT.

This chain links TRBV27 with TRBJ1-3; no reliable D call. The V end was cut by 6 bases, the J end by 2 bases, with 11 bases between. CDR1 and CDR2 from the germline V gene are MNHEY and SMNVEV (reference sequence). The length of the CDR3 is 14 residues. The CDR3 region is CASSLRRAGNTIYF. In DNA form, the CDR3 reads TGTGCCAGCAGCCTCCGACGGGCTGGAAACACCATATATTTT.

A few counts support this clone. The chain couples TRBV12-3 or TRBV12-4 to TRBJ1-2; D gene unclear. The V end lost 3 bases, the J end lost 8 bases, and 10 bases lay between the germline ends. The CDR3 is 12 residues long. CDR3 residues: CASSLDGSGYTF. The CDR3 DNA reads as TGTGCCAGCAGTTTGGACGGGAGCGGCTACACCTTC.

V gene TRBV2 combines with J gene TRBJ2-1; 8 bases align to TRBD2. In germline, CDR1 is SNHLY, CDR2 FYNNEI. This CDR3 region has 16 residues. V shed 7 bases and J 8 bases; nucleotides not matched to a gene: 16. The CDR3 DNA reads TGTGCCAGCAAGAGAGGTCCAGGACTAGCAGGCCATGAGCAGTTCTTC. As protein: CASKRGPGLAGHEQFF.

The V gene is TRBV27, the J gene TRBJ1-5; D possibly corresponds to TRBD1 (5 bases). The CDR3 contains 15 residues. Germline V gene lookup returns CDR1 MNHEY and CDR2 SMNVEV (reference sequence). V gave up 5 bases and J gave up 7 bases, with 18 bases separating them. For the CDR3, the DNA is TGTGCCAGCAGTACACCCCGGGACTCAGGGCAGCCCCAGCATTTT. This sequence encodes CASSTPRDSGQPQHF.

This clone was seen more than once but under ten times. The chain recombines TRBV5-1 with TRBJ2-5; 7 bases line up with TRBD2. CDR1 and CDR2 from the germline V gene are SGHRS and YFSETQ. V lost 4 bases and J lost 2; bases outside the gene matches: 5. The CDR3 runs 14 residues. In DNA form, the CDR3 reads TGCGCCAGCAGCCCACAAGCGGGGCAAGAGACCCAGTACTTC. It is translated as CASSPQAGQETQYF.

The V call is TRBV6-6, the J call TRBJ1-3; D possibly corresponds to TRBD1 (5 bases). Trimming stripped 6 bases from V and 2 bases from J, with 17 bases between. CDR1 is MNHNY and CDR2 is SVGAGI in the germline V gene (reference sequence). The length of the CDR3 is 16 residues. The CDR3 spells CASRTQTGGTGNTIYF. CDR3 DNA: TGTGCCAGCAGGACCCAGACGGGGGGAACTGGAAACACCATATATTTT.

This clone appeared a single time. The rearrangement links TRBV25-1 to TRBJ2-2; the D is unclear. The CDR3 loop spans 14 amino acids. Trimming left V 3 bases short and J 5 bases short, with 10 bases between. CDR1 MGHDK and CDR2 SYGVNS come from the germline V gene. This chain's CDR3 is CASSDRWFTGELFF. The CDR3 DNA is TGTGCCAGCAGTGATCGGTGGTTTACCGGGGAGCTGTTTTTT.

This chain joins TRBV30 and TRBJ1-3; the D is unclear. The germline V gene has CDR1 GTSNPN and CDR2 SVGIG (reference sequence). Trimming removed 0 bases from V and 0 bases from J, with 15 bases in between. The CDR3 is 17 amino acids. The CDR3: CAWSVSFDTFSGNTIYF. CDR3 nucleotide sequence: TGTGCCTGGAGTGTTTCTTTCGACACCTTCTCTGGAAACACCATATATTTT.

Here the CDR3 reads CASRALQGFEKLFF. In DNA form, the CDR3 reads TGTGCCAGCAGGGCGTTACAGGGGTTCGAAAAACTGTTTTTT. The V call is TRBV6-5, the J call TRBJ1-4, with 7 bases aligning to TRBD1. CDR1 and CDR2 (germline): MNHEY, SVGAGI. The CDR3 runs to 14 residues. The V segment lost 6 bases and the J segment 8 bases; nucleotides outside the gene matches: 9.

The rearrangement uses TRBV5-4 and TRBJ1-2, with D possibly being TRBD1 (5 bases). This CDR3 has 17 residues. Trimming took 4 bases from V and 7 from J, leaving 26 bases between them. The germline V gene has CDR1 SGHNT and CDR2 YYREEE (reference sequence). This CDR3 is CASSLGQGLSLRGGYTF. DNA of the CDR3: TGTGCCAGCAGCCTTGGCCAGGGACTATCCCTCCGCGGTGGCTACACCTTC.

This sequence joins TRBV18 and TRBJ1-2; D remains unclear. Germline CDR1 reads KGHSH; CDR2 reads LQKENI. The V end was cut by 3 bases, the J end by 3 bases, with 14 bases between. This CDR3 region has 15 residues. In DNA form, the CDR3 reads TGTGCCAGCTCACCGCAAAACGGAGGGTACTATGGCTACACCTTC. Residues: CASSPQNGGYYGYTF. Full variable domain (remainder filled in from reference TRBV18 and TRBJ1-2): NAGVMQNPRHLVRRRGQEARLRCSPMKGHSHVYWYRQLPEEGLKFMVYLQKENIIDESGMPKERFSAEFPKEGPSILRIQQVVRGDSAAYFCASSPQNGGYYGYTFGSGTRLTVV.

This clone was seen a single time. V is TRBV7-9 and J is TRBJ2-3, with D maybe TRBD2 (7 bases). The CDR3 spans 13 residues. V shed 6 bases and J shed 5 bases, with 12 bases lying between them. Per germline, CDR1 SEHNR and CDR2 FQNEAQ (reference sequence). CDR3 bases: TGTGCCAGCAGGGCGGGGGCTGGAGATACGCAGTATTTT. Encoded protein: CASRAGAGDTQYF.

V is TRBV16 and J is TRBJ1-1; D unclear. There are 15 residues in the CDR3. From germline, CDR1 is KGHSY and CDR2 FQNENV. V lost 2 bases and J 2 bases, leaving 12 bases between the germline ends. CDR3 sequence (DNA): TGTGCCAGCAGCCAAATTAACAGACTAAACACTGAAGCTTTCTTT. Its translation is CASSQINRLNTEAFF.